The next 15 T cell receptor beta chains were all read from a single sample in a study of cytomegalovirus exposure and HLA in healthy donors. The repertoire was sequenced with immunoSEQ multiplex PCR; TCRdb's copy has only in-frame clones and lacks some. There are approximately 120,000 clones in the sample; just under 95% occur only once, and roughly 1.2% lies in the top ten. Sequencing was performed on PBMCs. The source of these receptors is a woman aged 18-29 years in good health and CMV-seronegative.

This clone showed up just a few times. This rearrangement joins TRBV2 to TRBJ2-7, with D perhaps TRBD1 (5 bases). The CDR3 totals 14 residues. The V and J ends lost 3 bases and 3 bases respectively, with 12 bases between them. The V gene's germline CDR1 is SNHLY and CDR2 FYNNEI. The CDR3 here is CASSDPGQGYEQYF. In DNA, the CDR3 is TGTGCCAGCAGTGATCCGGGCCAGGGCTACGAGCAGTACTTC.

The genes are TRBV5-6 and TRBJ2-4, with D unresolved. This CDR3 spans 15 amino acids. V was clipped by 4 bases and J by 4 bases, with 15 bases between them. CDR1 and CDR2 from the germline V gene are SGHDT and YYEEEE. This CDR3 is CASSTLRYLKNIQYF. The CDR3 coding sequence is TGTGCCAGCAGCACCCTCAGGTACCTTAAAAACATTCAGTACTTC.

The chain carries TRBV4-1 and TRBJ2-7, with 14 bases identical to TRBD2. This CDR3 is built from 20 residues. CDR1 is MGHRA, CDR2 YSYEKL, per germline. J gave up 3 bases and V 1 base, and 14 bases lay outside the gene matches. The CDR3 DNA reads TGCGCCAGCAGCCAAGGGTCCCTTCCGGGACTAGCGGGGGCCTACTACGAGCAGTACTTC. Translating gives CASSQGSLPGLAGAYYEQYF.

Comment on this clone: The germline gene is not matched at one end of the junction; a read error may be the cause. The V and J genes are TRBV11-3 and TRBJ2-1; tentative D call: TRBD2 (5 bases). Germline V gene sequence: CDR1 SGHNT, CDR2 YENEEA. The CDR3 extends over 14 amino acids. CDR3 region: CASSPNPSYDEQFF. CDR3 in DNA: TGTGCCAGCAGCCCGAACCCTAGCTACGATGAGCAGTTCTTC.

J is TRBJ2-7 and V is TRBV18; 12 positions match TRBD2. This CDR3 region has 13 residues. The trim removed 5 bases at V and 12 bases at J, leaving 8 bases unmatched. Germline-derived CDR1 and CDR2 are KGHSH and LQKENI. The CDR3 reads CASSSSGGADRYF. CDR3 sequence (DNA): TGTGCCAGCTCATCTAGCGGGGGGGCCGATCGGTACTTC.

This clone was recorded once. V gene TRBV5-1 combines with J gene TRBJ2-7; TRBD1 agrees at 9 bases. Germline loops: CDR1 SGHRS, CDR2 YFSETQ. The V and J ends lost 6 bases and 5 bases, in that order; junction bases with no gene match: 6. The CDR3 extends over 13 amino acids. The CDR3 spells CASTLQGANEQYF. CDR3 bases: TGCGCCAGCACTCTACAGGGGGCAAACGAGCAGTACTTC.

This clone was recorded a few times. The V and J genes are TRBV27 and TRBJ1-4, with D tentatively TRBD1 (6 bases). This CDR3 is built from 15 residues. Germline V lookup: CDR1 MNHEY, CDR2 SMNVEV (reference sequence). Trimming removed 4 bases from V and 3 bases from J, with 12 bases in between. As DNA, the CDR3 is TGTGCCAGCAGTTCAAGGGCAGGGGCTAATGAAAAACTGTTTTTT. Residues: CASSSRAGANEKLFF.

The V and J genes are TRBV15 and TRBJ1-5; D unclear. CDR3 length: 15 amino acids. Germline V lookup: CDR1 LNHNV, CDR2 YYDKDF (reference sequence). Trimming shortened V by 0 bases and J by 3 bases, and 9 bases separated the two germline ends. DNA of the CDR3: TGTGCCACCAGCAGAGATCGGAGTCCCAATCAGCCCCAGCATTTT. Translated: CATSRDRSPNQPQHF. The variable domain in full, with the rest retrieved from reference TRBV15 and TRBJ1-5, is DAMVIQNPRYQVTQFGKPVTLSCSQTLNHNVMYWYQQKSSQAPKLLFHYYDKDFNNEADTPDNFQSRRPNTSFCFLDIRSPGLGDTAMYLCATSRDRSPNQPQHFGDGTRLSIL.

The chain recombines TRBV28 with TRBJ1-5, with D maybe TRBD1 (6 bases). V was shortened by 8 bases and J by 5 bases, with 13 bases between the two germline ends. The length of the CDR3 is 13 residues. CDR1 and CDR2 (germline): MDHEN, SYDVKM. The CDR3 spells CASGLQGYQPQHF. DNA for the CDR3: TGTGCCAGCGGGTTACAGGGATATCAGCCCCAGCATTTT.

This chain uses TRBV6-5 with TRBJ2-1; 7 bases agree with TRBD2. CDR1 MNHEY and CDR2 SVGAGI come from the germline V gene. This CDR3 region has 13 residues. The V gene end was trimmed by 4 bases and the J gene end by 10 bases; junction bases not matched to a gene: 7. The CDR3 protein is CASSFPLAEEQFF. The CDR3 DNA reads as TGTGCCAGCAGTTTCCCTCTAGCGGAAGAGCAGTTCTTC.

The genes are TRBV6-5 and TRBJ2-3; 7 nucleotides agree with TRBD2. After removal of 6 bases from V and 4 bases from J, the junction contained 7 bases not matched to a gene. Germline assignment: CDR1 MNHEY and CDR2 SVGAGI. The CDR3 spans 14 residues. DNA of the CDR3: TGTGCCAGCAGAAAGAGACTAGCAGCAGATACGCAGTATTTT. Translating gives CASRKRLAADTQYF.

This sequence joins TRBV28 and TRBJ1-1; no clear D gene. Trimming took off 5 bases at V and 4 bases at J, with 14 bases between the two ends. Germline V gives CDR1 MDHEN, CDR2 SYDVKM. The CDR3 is made up of 14 amino acids. CDR3 nucleotides: TGTGCCAGCAGTACGACATCTTTAGGCACTGAAGCTTTCTTT. Its protein is CASSTTSLGTEAFF.

The chain couples TRBV28 to TRBJ1-2, with 8 bases matching TRBD1. Germline CDR1 MDHEN, CDR2 SYDVKM. Trimming at V came to 5 bases and at J to 0 bases, leaving 5 bases not matched to a gene. The CDR3 sequence is 15 residues long. CDR3 nucleotide sequence: TGTGCCAGCAGTGGGCGGGACAGGACTAACTATGGCTACACCTTC. This translates into CASSGRDRTNYGYTF.

This chain links TRBV5-1 with TRBJ2-7, with a tentative D call TRBD1 (7 bases). Germline V gives CDR1 SGHRS, CDR2 YFSETQ. The CDR3 length is 14 residues. The V and J ends lost 5 bases and 2 bases respectively, with 14 bases between them. The CDR3 bases are TGCGCCAGCAGATCCTCAGGGGGGCCCTACGAGCAGTACTTC. This sequence encodes CASRSSGGPYEQYF.

The V and J genes are TRBV5-1 and TRBJ1-3, with 7 bases matching TRBD1. The V segment lost 4 bases and the J segment 2 bases; nucleotides outside the gene matches: 3. There are 14 residues in the CDR3. From germline, CDR1 is SGHRS and CDR2 YFSETQ. DNA for the CDR3: TGCGCCAGCAGCCCGGGACAGACTGGAAACACCATATATTTT. It is translated as CASSPGQTGNTIYF.